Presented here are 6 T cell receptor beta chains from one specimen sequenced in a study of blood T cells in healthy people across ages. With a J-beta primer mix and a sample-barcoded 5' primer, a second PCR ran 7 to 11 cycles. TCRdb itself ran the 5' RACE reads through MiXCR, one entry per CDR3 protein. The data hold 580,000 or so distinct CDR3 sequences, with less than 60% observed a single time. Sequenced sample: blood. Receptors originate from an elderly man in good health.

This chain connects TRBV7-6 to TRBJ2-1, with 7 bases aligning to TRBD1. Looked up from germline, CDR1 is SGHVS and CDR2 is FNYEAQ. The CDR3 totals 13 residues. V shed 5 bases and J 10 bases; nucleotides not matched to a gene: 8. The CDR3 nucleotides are TGTGCCAGCAGCCAATTACAGGGGTCGGAGCAGTTCTTC. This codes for CASSQLQGSEQFF.

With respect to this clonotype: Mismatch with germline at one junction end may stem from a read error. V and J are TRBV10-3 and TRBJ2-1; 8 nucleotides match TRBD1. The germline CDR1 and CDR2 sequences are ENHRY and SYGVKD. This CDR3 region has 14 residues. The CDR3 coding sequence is TGTGCCGTCAGTGACAGGGGAGGAGGCAATGAGCAGTTCTTC. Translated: CAVSDRGGGNEQFF.

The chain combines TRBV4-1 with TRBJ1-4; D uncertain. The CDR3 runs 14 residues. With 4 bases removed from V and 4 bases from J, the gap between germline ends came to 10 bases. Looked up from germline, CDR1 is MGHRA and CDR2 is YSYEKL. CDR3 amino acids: CASSLPGDNEKLFF. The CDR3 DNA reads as TGCGCCAGCAGCCTTCCAGGTGATAATGAAAAACTGTTTTTT.

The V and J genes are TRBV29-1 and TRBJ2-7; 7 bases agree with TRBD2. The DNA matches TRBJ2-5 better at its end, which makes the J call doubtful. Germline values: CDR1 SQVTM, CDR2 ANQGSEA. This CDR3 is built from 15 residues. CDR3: CSVDGGSGGQETQYF. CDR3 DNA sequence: TGCAGCGTTGATGGTGGCTCCGGGGGGCAAGAGACCCAGTACTTC.

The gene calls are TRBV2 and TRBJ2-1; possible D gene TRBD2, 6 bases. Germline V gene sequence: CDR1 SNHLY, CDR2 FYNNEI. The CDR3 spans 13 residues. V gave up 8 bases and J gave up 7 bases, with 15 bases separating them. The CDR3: CASLSEGKNEQFF. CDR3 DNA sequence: TGTGCCAGCCTATCGGAGGGGAAGAATGAGCAGTTCTTC.

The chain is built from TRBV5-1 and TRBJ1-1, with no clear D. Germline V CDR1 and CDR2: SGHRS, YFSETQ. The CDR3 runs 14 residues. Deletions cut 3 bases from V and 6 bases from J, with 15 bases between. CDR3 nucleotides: TGCGCCAGCAGCTCGGACCGGGGATTCGCTGAAGCTTTCTTT. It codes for CASSSDRGFAEAFF.